This is a list of T cell receptor beta chains from one sample in a study of blood T cell repertoires in COVID-19. The assay was immunoSEQ multiplex PCR, and TCRdb's table has in-frame clones only and misses some. The sample has about 360,000 clones; approximately 86% are singletons. Sequenced input: peripheral blood. These receptor sequences come from a human donor in a cohort sampled during active COVID-19. Both conserved end residues are part of each CDR3. The D gene is left open where the match is weak. Size tells how often a clone was seen (once, few, many) or the class of an expanded clone, and some rows leave it out.

. TRBJ2-5 TRBV4-1 . CASSREDSSKTQYF TGCGCCAGCAGCCGGGAGGACTCCTCAAAGACCCAGTACTTC
. TRBJ2-5 TRBV9 TRBD2 CASSGGLAGGREETQYF TGTGCCAGCAGCGGAGGACTAGCGGGAGGCCGGGAGGAGACCCAGTACTTC
. TRBJ2-1 TRBV11-3 TRBD2 CASSPRTSGGRHEQFF TGTGCCAGCAGCCCTCGGACTAGCGGGGGTAGGCATGAGCAGTTCTTC
. TRBJ2-4 TRBV25-1 . CASSDDSRDIQYF TGTGCCAGCAGTGACGATTCGCGAGACATTCAGTACTTC
once TRBJ2-1 TRBV2 TRBD2 CASSPGLAGVNEQFF TGTGCCAGCAGCCCGGGACTAGCGGGAGTTAATGAGCAGTTCTTC
. TRBJ2-2 TRBV30 . CAWSSPLAPYISGELFF TGTGCCTGGAGTTCGCCCCTAGCGCCGTACATCTCGGGGGAGCTGTTTTTT
once TRBJ2-7 TRBV9 TRBD1 CASSVGDSSYEQYF TGTGCCAGCAGCGTAGGGGACAGCTCCTACGAGCAGTACTTC
. TRBJ2-7 TRBV7-9 . CASSLGYDGTTISYEQYF TGTGCCAGCAGCTTGGGATACGACGGGACAACCATCTCCTACGAGCAGTACTTC
. TRBJ2-1 TRBV2 TRBD2 CASKATSGSSYNEQFF TGTGCCAGCAAGGCGACTAGCGGGAGCTCCTACAATGAGCAGTTCTTC
. TRBJ1-1 TRBV5-1 . CASSRLPGEKITEAFF TGCGCCAGCAGCCGCCTGCCCGGGGAAAAAATCACTGAAGCTTTCTTT
. TRBJ2-5 TRBV30 TRBD2 CAWVPWRGTNQETQYF TGTGCCTGGGTCCCATGGCGGGGGACCAACCAAGAGACCCAGTACTTC
. TRBJ2-7 TRBV11-2 . CASSLGGTHYEQYF TGTGCCAGCAGCTTAGGAGGGACACACTACGAGCAGTACTTC
. TRBJ2-5 TRBV5-1 TRBD2 CASSLATPWLGLAGQETQYF TGCGCCAGCAGCTTGGCCACCCCCTGGCTGGGGCTAGCGGGCCAAGAGACCCAGTACTTC
. TRBJ2-5 TRBV5-4 TRBD2 CASSLDGRALLKTQYF TGTGCCAGCAGCTTGGACGGGAGGGCCCTTCTGAAGACCCAGTACTTC
. TRBJ2-5 TRBV25-1 TRBD2 CASSETPRLAGEETQYF TGTGCCAGCAGTGAGACCCCCCGACTAGCGGGGGAAGAGACCCAGTACTTC
. TRBJ1-1 TRBV29-1 . CSVEEGDTEAFF TGCAGCGTGGAGGAGGGCGACACTGAAGCTTTCTTT
. TRBJ1-3 TRBV2 . CASSEAHDRRNTIYF TGTGCCAGCAGTGAAGCGCACGACAGAAGAAACACCATATATTTT
few TRBJ2-7 TRBV2 TRBD1 CASSWDRNSYEQYF TGTGCCAGCAGTTGGGACAGAAACTCCTACGAGCAGTACTTC
. TRBJ2-7 TRBV29-1 . CSVARTEDYEQYF TGCAGCGTCGCCCGGACAGAGGACTACGAGCAGTACTTC
. TRBJ1-1 TRBV7-3 . CASSLYPDSEAFF TGTGCCAGCAGCTTGTATCCGGACAGCGAAGCTTTCTTT
. TRBJ1-5 TRBV27 . CASSFGAGGEPQHF TGTGCCAGCAGTTTTGGGGCAGGCGGCGAGCCCCAGCATTTT
few TRBJ2-3 TRBV3-1/TRBV3-2 . CASSQVSGVTDTQYF TGTGCCAGCAGCCAAGTTTCGGGGGTCACAGATACGCAGTATTTT
. TRBJ2-7 TRBV28 . CASETTGQTSEQYF TGTGCCAGTGAAACGACAGGCCAGACGTCGGAGCAGTACTTC
. TRBJ2-7 TRBV4-1 TRBD2 CASSHGLAGVYEQYF TGCGCCAGCAGCCACGGACTAGCGGGGGTCTACGAGCAGTACTTC
. TRBJ1-4 TRBV4-1 TRBD1 CASSHLGTGTLFF TGCGCCAGCAGCCACCTAGGGACAGGGACACTGTTTTTT
. TRBJ1-6 TRBV19 TRBD1 CASSMGQGVGNSPLHF TGTGCCAGTAGTATGGGGCAGGGGGTCGGTAATTCACCCCTCCACTTT
. TRBJ1-1 TRBV19 . CASTRQTEAFF TGTGCCAGTACCAGACAGACTGAAGCTTTCTTT
. TRBJ2-7 TRBV12-3/TRBV12-4 . CASSFTVYEQYF TGTGCCAGCAGTTTTACAGTCTACGAGCAGTACTTC
. TRBJ1-6 TRBV5-5 TRBD1 CASSLEGASNSPLHF TGTGCCAGCAGCTTGGAGGGGGCGAGTAATTCACCCCTCCACTTT
few TRBJ1-4 TRBV2 TRBD1 CASSDPRGQANEKLFF TGTGCCAGCAGTGACCCCAGGGGGCAAGCTAATGAAAAACTGTTTTTT
. TRBJ1-5 TRBV10-3 . CAIRGAGPPNQPQHF TGTGCCATCAGGGGAGCCGGGCCCCCAAATCAGCCCCAGCATTTT
few TRBJ1-6 TRBV3-1/TRBV3-2 TRBD1 CASSQVAGQGWSPLHF TGTGCCAGCAGCCAAGTAGCCGGACAGGGGTGGTCACCCCTCCACTTT
once TRBJ2-5 TRBV27 . CATQSHRQETQYF TGTGCCACCCAAAGTCACAGACAAGAGACCCAGTACTTC
. TRBJ2-5 TRBV6-5 . CASRRDLAGTQYF TGTGCCAGCAGAAGGGACTTGGCGGGGACCCAGTACTTC
. TRBJ1-4 TRBV6-5 . CASRTAVNEKLFF TGTGCCAGCAGGACAGCAGTTAATGAAAAACTGTTTTTT
. TRBJ2-1 TRBV28 TRBD1 CASSPVRDRGNEQFF TGTGCCAGCAGCCCCGTCCGGGACAGGGGAAATGAGCAGTTCTTC
. TRBJ2-5 TRBV29-1 TRBD1 CSVDRTGQETQYF TGCAGCGTTGATAGGACAGGGCAAGAGACCCAGTACTTC